This T cell receptor beta chain was recovered during a study of neurological immune-mediated disorders. Whole-study results and caveats: No CDR3 amino acid sequences recurred among expanded clones across subjects, suggesting private repertoires in all groups.

Germline V gives CDR1 DFQATT, CDR2 SNEGSKA (reference sequence). The CDR3 runs 14 residues. After removal of 2 bases from V and 7 bases from J, the junction contained 6 bases not matched to a gene. Concerning this clonotype itself: What it binds is unknown.

The unsorted libraries were generated from a total of 2 million PBMCs, which had been stored in RNAlater at -80 C. The authors made cDNA by 5'RACE with 10-nucleotide random UMIs. Every sequencing run generated in excess of 160 million TCR-beta sequences. These sequences covered 15-18 subjects. From the 5' RACE reads, TCRdb called clonotypes with MiXCR, one entry per CDR3 protein. In the table there are about 20,000 distinct CDR3 sequences, around 16% of which are singletons. The chain couples TRBV20-1 to TRBJ2-1; 9 positions agree with TRBD2. Sequenced material: PBMCs. The sequence came from a female donor with HTLV-1-associated myelopathy (HAM/TSP). CDR3 bases: TGCAGTGCTAGACCTAGCGGGACGGCTAATGAGCAGTTCTTC. Translated: CSARPSGTANEQFF.